This section outlines one TCR beta chain sequence together with its context. What antigen it recognizes has not been identified. Base qualities were left out, and no much larger clone turns up one base away. The sample is drawn from a study of blood T cells in healthy people across ages (dated by TCRdb to between 2015 and 2016). At the level of the whole study: In model experiments, roughly one uniquely barcoded TCR beta cDNA molecule per two T cells was captured by template switching. The donors were divided into four age groups: young (average approximately 16 years), middle-aged (roughly 40), aged (about 56) and long-lived (nearly 85). The study analyzed two additional independent replicas of 1 million unique cDNA reads from the same blood draw for two donors, one aged 18 to 29 and one aged 80 or older. To track age-related changes in TCR beta repertoire diversity, the study relied on deep sequencing normalized with unique cDNA molecular identifiers.

The investigation overall reported the following: Observed TCR beta diversity correlated strongly with the percentage of naive T cells measured by flow cytometry. Donor CMV infection status was unknown, potentially confounding age-related changes in expanded clonotypes. The long-lived group showed more naive CD4+ T cells, fewer expanded clones and increased TCR diversity than the aged group, suggesting age selection. Estimates of total diversity from one million sequenced T cells were regarded as lower bounds and underestimates. As age increased, observed TCR beta diversity per million T cells dropped in a roughly linear way, and a significant reduction was already evident by age roughly 36. Conclusive comparison of naive and antigen-experienced compartments was prevented by the profiling of bulk unsorted PBMCs.

Libraries came from 5' RACE. Reads for this sample came from an Illumina HiSeq 2500. The second PCR ran for roughly 6 to 11 cycles and used a J-beta primer mix along with a sample-barcoded 5' primer. Each TCR beta cDNA molecule received a unique molecular identifier from a template-switch 5' adaptor carrying 12 random nucleotides. Each sample yielded at least 2.5 million CDR3-containing paired-end reads. All of the RNA was converted into first-strand cDNA using the Mint cDNA synthesis kit, with a TRBC-specific oligonucleotide serving as the primer. Following uracil-DNA glycosylase treatment, all cDNA underwent a first 18-cycle PCR with the universal primers M1SS and BC2_uni_R. The paper's data handling went like this. For normalization, 1 million high-quality reads, each with a distinct molecular identifier, were randomly selected from each sample. Instead of being binned into consensus sequences, reads that shared molecular identifiers were thrown out. MiTCR, with a Q25 quality threshold and the strictest error-elimination algorithm, was used for CDR3 identification, clonotype clustering and error correction. A nonparametric unseen species model with Euler transformation was used to estimate a lower bound on total TCR beta diversity. TCRdb applied fastp at Q25 and MiXCR to the public reads, then kept only in-frame beta chains. Rows merge per CDR3 protein into single entries with the most common DNA and genes. Clone size and V and J calls follow TCRdb, not the original study. The sample table contains roughly 560,000 distinct CDR3 sequences; only one count was recorded for around 24% of them. Roughly 9.4% of the sample belongs to the ten largest clones.

The CDR1 and CDR2 encoded by the germline V gene are SGHRS and YFSETQ. The CDR3 covers 11 residues, taking in both the cysteine and the phenylalanine. Only the CDR3 part of the read is kept: 33 bases, read in frame from the first base. Donors were a few dozen systemically healthy Caucasian individuals from Russia aged roughly 6 to 95 years. Approximately 11 milliliters of peripheral blood were drawn from each donor into EDTA-treated Vacutainer tubes. Ficoll-Paque density-gradient centrifugation was used to isolate PBMCs, with at least 7 million per sample. Total RNA, at least 6 micrograms per sample, was extracted from PBMCs with Trizol reagent. For every donor, an aliquot of PBMCs went through flow cytometry to measure the percentages of naive CD45RAhigh/CD27high T cells. A further study also used this sample, focusing on T cells of mothers and their children. As noted in the second study: The donors were nine systemically healthy Caucasian individuals, made up of three mothers and their six children. cDNA synthesis consumed the entire amount of extracted RNA, loaded at 1.5 ug RNA in each 15 ul reaction. In the second PCR, the M1S primer added sample barcodes and 2-4 random nucleotides. Each mother yielded over 9.5 million TCR beta CDR3 reads and each child 2.5 million to 3 million reads. Thymic selection shapes the output of TCR recombination in a similar way in related and unrelated pairs, and inherited differences have a minor effect. Normalized repertoire overlap was always found to be slightly, but never significantly, higher in related mother-child pairs than in unrelated mother-child pairs. Persistent microchimeric T cell clones were not detected, at a sensitivity of about 100 clones per million clonotypes. To look for features that set related mother-child pairs apart from unrelated individuals, the researchers ran deep NGS to compare the TCR beta repertoires of mothers and children. Mothers averaged roughly 40 +/- 4 years of age and children averaged roughly 11 +/- 4 years. Libraries were sequenced on Illumina HiSeq 2000 with 100+100 nt paired-end reads after adapter ligation with NEBNext reagents. To prevent cross-contamination, the mother and child libraries were prepared one month apart and sequenced in separate runs. Each donor had between roughly 450,000 and 2,100,000 distinct TCR beta clonotypes identified. Naive TCR beta clonotypes were estimated from low-frequency clonotypes matched to each donor's FACS-determined naive share, without sorting.

The sample consisted of blood. This receptor was obtained from a boy aged 10-17 years in good health. The V and J segments used are TRBV5-1 and TRBJ2-5, with TRBD2 as a weak D call on 6 bases. The closer fit of TRBJ2-1 to the DNA end suggests the J call may be wrong. The CDR3 corresponds to CASSLSGPQFF. In nucleotide form, the sequence is TGCGCCAGCAGTTTAAGCGGGCCCCAGTTCTTC.